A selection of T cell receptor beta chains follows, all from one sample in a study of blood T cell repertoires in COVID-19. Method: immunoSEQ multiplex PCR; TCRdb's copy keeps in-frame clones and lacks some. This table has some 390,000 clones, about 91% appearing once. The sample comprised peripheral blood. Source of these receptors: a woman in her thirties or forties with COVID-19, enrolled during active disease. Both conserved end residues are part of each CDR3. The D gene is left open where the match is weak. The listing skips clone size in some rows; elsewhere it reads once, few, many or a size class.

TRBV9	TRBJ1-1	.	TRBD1	TGTGCCAGCAGCCGGGACAGGGTCCGGATGAACACTGAAGCTTTCTTT	CASSRDRVRMNTEAFF
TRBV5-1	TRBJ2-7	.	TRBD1	TGCGCCAGCAGCCCGGACAGGGGGACCTACGAGCAGTACTTC	CASSPDRGTYEQYF
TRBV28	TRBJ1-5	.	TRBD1	TGTGCCAGCCCTCCGAACAGGGGAGCCCCCCCTCAGCCCCAGCATTTT	CASPPNRGAPPQPQHF
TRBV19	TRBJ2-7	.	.	TGTGCCAGTAGTATAGAGCAACGAGGATACGAGCAGTACTTC	CASSIEQRGYEQYF
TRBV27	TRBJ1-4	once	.	TGTGCCAGCAGTTTACGGGGGTTCGCAACTAATGAAAAACTGTTTTTT	CASSLRGFATNEKLFF
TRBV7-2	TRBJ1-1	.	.	TGTGCCAGCAGTCCTTTGAGAGACACTGAAGCTTTCTTT	CASSPLRDTEAFF
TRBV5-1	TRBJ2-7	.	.	TGCGCCAGCAGCTTGAGCGGGTCTAGCTCCTACGAGCAGTACTTC	CASSLSGSSSYEQYF
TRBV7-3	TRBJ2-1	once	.	TGTGCCAGCAGCTTAACGTGGGGGGCCTACAATGAGCAGTTCTTC	CASSLTWGAYNEQFF
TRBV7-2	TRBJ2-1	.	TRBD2	TGTGCCAGCAGCCCCGATAGCGGGAGGGACTACAATGAGCAGTTCTTC	CASSPDSGRDYNEQFF
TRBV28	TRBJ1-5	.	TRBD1	TGTGCCAGCAGTTGGGGACAGTTCCTCAATCAGCCCCAGCATTTT	CASSWGQFLNQPQHF
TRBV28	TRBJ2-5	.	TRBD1	TGTGCCAGCAGTTCGAGACAGGGATTAGGTCAAGAGACCCAGTACTTC	CASSSRQGLGQETQYF
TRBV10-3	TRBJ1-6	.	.	TGTGCCATCAGTAAACAGGGATCAGCGAATAATTCACCCCTCCACTTT	CAISKQGSANNSPLHF
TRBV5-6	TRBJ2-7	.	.	TGTGCCAGCAGCTTTCAGGGGGGATTTTACGAGCAGTACTTC	CASSFQGGFYEQYF
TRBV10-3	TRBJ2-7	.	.	TGTGCCATCAGTTCCTTATCGGTCTTTTACGAGCAGTACTTC	CAISSLSVFYEQYF
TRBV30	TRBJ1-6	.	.	TGTGCCTGGAGCCGGGAGAGTTATAATTCACCCCTCCACTTT	CAWSRESYNSPLHF
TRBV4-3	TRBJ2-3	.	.	TGCGCCAGCAGCCAAGATCCCGGCGGGGGCACAGATACGCAGTATTTT	CASSQDPGGGTDTQYF
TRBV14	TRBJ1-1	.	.	TGTGCCAGCAGCCTGCAGGGGCGGAACACTGAAGCTTTCTTT	CASSLQGRNTEAFF
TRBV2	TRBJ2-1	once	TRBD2	TGTGCCAGCAGTAGGGCGGGAGGAATGAATTACAATGAGCAGTTCTTC	CASSRAGGMNYNEQFF
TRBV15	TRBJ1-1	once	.	TGTGCCACCAGCAGGAGAGCTCACCCAGGGGACACTGAAGCTTTCTTT	CATSRRAHPGDTEAFF
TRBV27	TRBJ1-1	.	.	TGTGCCAGCAGTTCCTATATGGAGGTGAACACTGAAGCTTTCTTT	CASSSYMEVNTEAFF
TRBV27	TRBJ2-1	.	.	TGTGCCAGCAGCGAAGACTCCCCCCACAATGAGCAGTTCTTC	CASSEDSPHNEQFF
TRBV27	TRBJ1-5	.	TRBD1	TGTGCCAGCAGACCGGGACAGTTTAATCAGCCCCAGCATTTT	CASRPGQFNQPQHF
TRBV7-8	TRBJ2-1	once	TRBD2	TGTGCCAGCAGCTTCGGACTAGCGGGGGGCTCCTACAATGAGCAGTTCTTC	CASSFGLAGGSYNEQFF
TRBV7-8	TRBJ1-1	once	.	TGTGCCAGCAGCTTACAGGGAGGGATCACTGAAGCTTTCTTT	CASSLQGGITEAFF
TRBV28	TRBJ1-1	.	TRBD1	TGTGCCAGCCGATCCGGACAGGGATCGGGCACTGAAGCTTTCTTT	CASRSGQGSGTEAFF
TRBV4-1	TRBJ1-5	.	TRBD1	TGCGCCAGCAGCCAACAAAGGACAGGACTCAGCAATCAGCCCCAGCATTTT	CASSQQRTGLSNQPQHF
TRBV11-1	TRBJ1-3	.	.	TGTGCCAGCAGCTTCACAGGTTCTGGAAACACCATATATTTT	CASSFTGSGNTIYF
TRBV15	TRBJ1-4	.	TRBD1	TGTGCCACCAGCACCACGACAGGGGCGCCCTTAAATGAAAAACTGTTTTTT	CATSTTTGAPLNEKLFF
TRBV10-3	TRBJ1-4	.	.	TGTGCCACCCCGATCCGTCAGGTTGAAAAACTGTTTTTT	CATPIRQVEKLFF
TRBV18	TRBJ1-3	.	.	TGTGCCAGCTCACCCCTCTCTGGAAACACCATATATTTT	CASSPLSGNTIYF
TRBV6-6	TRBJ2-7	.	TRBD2	TGTGCCAGCAGTTACTCGAGCGGGAGGTCTTCCTACGAGCAGTACTTC	CASSYSSGRSSYEQYF
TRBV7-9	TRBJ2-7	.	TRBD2	TGTGCCAGCAGCAGAGGGACTAGCGCGTCTCGCGAGCAGTACTTC	CASSRGTSASREQYF
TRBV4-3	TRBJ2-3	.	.	TGCGCCAGCAGCCCGTTGACTAGAACAGATACGCAGTATTTT	CASSPLTRTDTQYF
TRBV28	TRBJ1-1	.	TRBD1	TGTGCCAGCAGGCCCCGGGACAGGGTAATAACTGAAGCTTTCTTT	CASRPRDRVITEAFF
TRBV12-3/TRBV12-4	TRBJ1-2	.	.	TGTGCCAGCAGTTCTCCAAAGAGGGGCTACACCTTC	CASSSPKRGYTF
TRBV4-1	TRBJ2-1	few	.	TGCGCCAGCAGCCAAGTAGTATCGAGATACAATGAGCAGTTCTTC	CASSQVVSRYNEQFF
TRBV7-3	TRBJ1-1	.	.	TGTGCCAGCAGCCCCCGCTTCAGGGGTGACACTGAAGCTTTCTTT	CASSPRFRGDTEAFF
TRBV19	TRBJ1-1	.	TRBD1	TGTGCCAGTAGTACGGACAGGGGGCGAGGCACTGAAGCTTTCTTT	CASSTDRGRGTEAFF
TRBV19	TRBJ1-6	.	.	TGTGCCAGTAGTATCCAGGAGGATTCACCCCTCCACTTT	CASSIQEDSPLHF
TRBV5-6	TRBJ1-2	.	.	TGTGCCAGCAGCTTGTTCCCGAGACAGGAACTTCACACCTTC	CASSLFPRQELHTF
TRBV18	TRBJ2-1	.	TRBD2	TGTGCCAGCTCACCAGGTATTGGGGCAGCGGGACCCTACAATGAGCAGTTCTTC	CASSPGIGAAGPYNEQFF
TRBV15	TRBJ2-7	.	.	TGTGCCACCAGCAGACGGGTCCGAGTGGGGAGCTCCTACGAGCAGTACTTC	CATSRRVRVGSSYEQYF
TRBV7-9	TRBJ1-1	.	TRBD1	TGTGCCAGCAGCCGGGACAGGGGAGGGACTGAAGCTTTCTTT	CASSRDRGGTEAFF
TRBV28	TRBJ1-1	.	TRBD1	TGTGCCAGCAGTTTAAGTGGACAGGGGAGGCGGACTGAAGCTTTCTTT	CASSLSGQGRRTEAFF
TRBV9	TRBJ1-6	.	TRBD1	TGTGCCAGCAGCCCCGGACAGGCCCGCTCCTATAATTCACCCCTCCACTTT	CASSPGQARSYNSPLHF
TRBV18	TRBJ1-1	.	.	TGTGCCAGCTCACCACTCGGCAGGGGAGATGAAGCTTTCTTT	CASSPLGRGDEAFF
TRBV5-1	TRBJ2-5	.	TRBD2	TGCGCCAGCACCCTGGGGGGGGGTGAGACCCAGTACTTC	CASTLGGGETQYF
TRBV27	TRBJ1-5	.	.	TGTGCCAGCAGTTTACAGGGGCCTCAGCCCCAGCATTTT	CASSLQGPQPQHF
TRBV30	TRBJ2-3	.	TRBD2	TGTGCCTGGAGGTTTAGCGGGAGGGGCGATACGCAGTATTTT	CAWRFSGRGDTQYF
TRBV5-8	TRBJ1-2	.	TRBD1	TGTGCCAGCAGCTTATGGACAGGGGGCGCGGTGGCTGGCTACACCTTC	CASSLWTGGAVAGYTF
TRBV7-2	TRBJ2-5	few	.	TGTGCCAGCACGACTTACGGAGGGCCGGAAGAGACCCAGTACTTC	CASTTYGGPEETQYF
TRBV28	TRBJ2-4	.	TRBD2	TGTGCCAGCAGTCCCCCGGGACTAGCGGGGGGTTCCAAAAACATTCAGTACTTC	CASSPPGLAGGSKNIQYF
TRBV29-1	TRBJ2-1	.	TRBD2	TGCAGCGTTCGGGGGGTGACCATAGAGGGTGAGCAGTTCTTC	CSVRGVTIEGEQFF
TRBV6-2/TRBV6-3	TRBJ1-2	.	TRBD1	TGTGCCAGCAGCAACAGGGGGGACTATGGCTACACCTTC	CASSNRGDYGYTF
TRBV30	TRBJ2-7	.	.	TGTGCCTGGGGGACTGATACCTACGAGCAGTACTTC	CAWGTDTYEQYF
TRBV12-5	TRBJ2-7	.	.	TGTGCTAGTGGTTTGGGGGGCAGGGTAAGCGAGCAGTACTTC	CASGLGGRVSEQYF